This TCR delta chain was profiled in a study of in vitro expanded adult blood gammadelta T cells (dated by TCRdb to 2019 to 2021). Study-wide context: Among T cells, Vgamma9Vdelta2 cells made up between 94.4% and 100% of the sorted population, reflecting the sort purity. The study compared the TCR repertoire of Vgamma9Vdelta2 T cells expanded in vitro with a mistletoe-extract drug against those expanded with HMBPP or zoledronate. Each donor's cells were separately stimulated with HMBPP, zoledronate or AbnobaViscum P, and TRG and TRD CDR3 repertoires were sequenced for every condition. The TCR repertoire analysis included a few subjects. Results and caveats for the whole study, not just this receptor: The TRDV2 repertoire shared between treatments was found to be private to each donor, and TRD repertoires were clustered by subject rather than by stimulant in multidimensional scaling. CDR3 length, diversity and J usage of AbnobaViscum P-expanded Vgamma9Vdelta2 repertoires were found to be similar to those of HMBPP- and zoledronate-expanded repertoires, which suggested a polyclonal response. Most of the top TRGV9 CDR3 clonotypes were public, as they were shared across donors and across all three stimulation conditions. Every repertoire came from in vitro expanded cultures of healthy donor cells rather than from mistletoe-treated patients.

Explained via the paper, the treatment or condition label denotes: microbial phosphoantigen (E)-4-hydroxy-3-methyl-but-2-enyl pyrophosphate, around 10 nM. Following expansion, live CD3+ TCRgammadelta+ Vgamma9+ Vdelta2+ T cells were FACS-sorted using a FACS Aria III. PBMC were exposed to around 10 nM HMBPP for one day and then washed three times before expansion. Expansion of the cultures lasted 14 days, and IL-2 was replenished every 3 to 4 days. Once the one-day stimulant pulse was over, the cells were washed three times and then cultured in medium that contained around 97 U/mL IL-2. Before culture, peripheral blood mononuclear cells were isolated by Lymphoprep gradient centrifugation and were cryopreserved in liquid nitrogen. Germline trimming amounts to 7 bases on V and 0 bases on J, with 12 as the count of junction bases outside the gene matches. CDR1 GEAIGNYY and CDR2 EKD are derived from the germline V gene. The cysteine opens and the phenylalanine closes a CDR3 of 17 amino acids. CDR3 DNA only is kept here, 51 bases in frame from base 1.

The library was obtained by 5' RACE. The RNeasy Micro Kit was used to extract RNA from some 10,000 sorted cells per sample. Libraries were prepared using template-switch reverse transcription and then PCR amplification of the CDR3gamma and CDR3delta regions. Amplicons were sequenced on an Illumina MiSeq using the V2 300 kit, producing 150 bp paired-end reads. From the authors' description of their analysis: Read quality was checked with FastQC version 0.11.8. Using MiXCR version 3.0.3, reads were aligned to GenBank TRG or TRD reference genes to build the CDR3 sequences. Default MiXCR parameters were applied, except that 3 rather than 5 consecutive nucleotides were used for TRDD assembly. Repertoire analyses, including normalized Shannon-Wiener diversity, clonotype tracking and multidimensional scaling, used VDJtools version 1.2.1 with default settings. Out-of-frame CDR3 sequences and those containing stop codons were excluded from analysis. Clone calls in TCRdb were regenerated from the public reads with CATT, after which identical DNA sequences shared one row. In this record, the V and J calls reflect TCRdb's handling and not the investigators' own analysis. For this sample there are over 350 delta-chain clones; 25% to 35% appear just once. The ten largest clones take up 64% of the sample.

This clone is described as large (0.1 to 1%). Its antigen is unknown. No much larger clone is present one base from it, and per-base qualities are unavailable. The sample contains more than one DNA sequence encoding this CDR3. In this chain, TRDV2 is recombined with TRDJ1, with 11 junctional bases fitting TRDD3. This clonotype originated in an adult in good health. The sequenced sample was gamma-delta T cells from peripheral blood expanded in culture, obtained from an in vitro culture stimulated with HMBPP. Here is the DNA: TGTGCCTGCCGACACCTGGGGGATACCCCGTACACCGATAAACTCATCTTT. Its translation reads: CACRHLGDTPYTDKLIF.